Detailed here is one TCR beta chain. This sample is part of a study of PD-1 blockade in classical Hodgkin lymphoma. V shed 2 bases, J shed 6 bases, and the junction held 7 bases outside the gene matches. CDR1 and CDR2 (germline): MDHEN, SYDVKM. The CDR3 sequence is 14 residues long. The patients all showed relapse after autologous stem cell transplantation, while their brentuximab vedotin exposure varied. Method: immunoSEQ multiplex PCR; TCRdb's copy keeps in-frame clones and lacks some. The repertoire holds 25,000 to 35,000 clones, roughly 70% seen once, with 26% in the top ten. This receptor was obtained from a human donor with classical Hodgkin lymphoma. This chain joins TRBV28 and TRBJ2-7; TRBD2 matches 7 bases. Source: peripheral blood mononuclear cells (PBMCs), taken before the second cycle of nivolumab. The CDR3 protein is CASSLRREPFEQYF. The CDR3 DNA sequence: TGTGCCAGCAGTTTACGGCGGGAGCCTTTCGAGCAGTACTTC.